The rows below give T cell receptor beta chains drawn from one sample of a study of T cell repertoires in cytomegalovirus infection. These receptors are not linked to any known antigen. MiXCR, run by TCRdb on the reads, gives a single entry per CDR3 protein. The table includes under 200,000 distinct CDR3 sequences, about 20% detected once. The material was CD8+ T cells from cultured PBMCs, obtained from culture after CMV antigen stimulation. The receptors here all came from a human donor in good health (CMV status not recorded). Some clones in this sample may be carry-over from other donors' samples. CDR3s include the opening cysteine and the closing phenylalanine or tryptophan.

>TRBV27|TRBJ2-1
CASIAGEEAGVSSYNEQFF
>TRBV7-2|TRBJ2-7
CASSVSLEQYF
>TRBV9|TRBJ2-7
CASSVYGTSGAYEQYF
>TRBV13|TRBJ1-3
CASSSRRDRKSSGNTIYF
>TRBV4-3|TRBJ2-1
CASSPDGNGGGNEQFF
>TRBV4-1|TRBJ2-5
CASSQDSGVQETQYF
>TRBV7-2|TRBJ1-1
CASSLPRGMNTEAFF
>TRBV6-5|TRBJ2-1
CASSYSLAGSSYNEQFF
>TRBV12-3/TRBV12-4|TRBJ1-6
CASSLQDRASPLHF
>TRBV7-2|TRBJ2-4
CASSFLTGINSQYF
>TRBV7-2|TRBJ1-2
CASSLGDRGYGYTF
>TRBV6-5|TRBJ1-1
CASSKRGYPEAFF
>TRBV4-3|TRBJ2-1
CASSQDHASGWVNEQFF
>TRBV19|TRBJ2-7
CASSTLTTAFYEQYF
>TRBV6-5|TRBJ1-1
CASSPGQGEGAFF
>TRBV4-2|TRBJ2-7
CASSPDYLGYEQYF
>TRBV6-2/TRBV6-3|TRBJ2-2
CASSYSMLAGPGELFF
>TRBV7-8|TRBJ2-7
CASSLPGTGNPVAYEQYF
>TRBV6-5|TRBJ2-3
CASSYFGGGDTQYF
>TRBV28|TRBJ1-5
CASSPLYSNQPQHF
>TRBV25-1|TRBJ1-5
CASHGGGHQPQHF
>TRBV7-8|TRBJ2-1
CASSPEAGGVYNEQFF
>TRBV27|TRBJ1-5
CAIGQANQPQHF
>TRBV7-9|TRBJ1-1
CASSPRRQGLPMNTEAFF
>TRBV7-9|TRBJ1-1
CASSPDRGLNTEAFF
>TRBV7-2|TRBJ2-3
CASTAGGLADTQYF
>TRBV7-8|TRBJ2-4
CASRLLWENHIQYF
>TRBV7-4|TRBJ1-1
CASSLPPEAFF
>TRBV7-2|TRBJ1-5
CASSTGQGVQPQHF
>TRBV7-2|TRBJ1-1
CASSFGGLYTEAFF
>TRBV7-2|TRBJ1-2
CASSLSDPNYGYTF
>TRBV7-2|TRBJ1-1
CASSFTKNTEAFF
>TRBV11-2|TRBJ1-2
CASSLDSTYLLANYGYTF